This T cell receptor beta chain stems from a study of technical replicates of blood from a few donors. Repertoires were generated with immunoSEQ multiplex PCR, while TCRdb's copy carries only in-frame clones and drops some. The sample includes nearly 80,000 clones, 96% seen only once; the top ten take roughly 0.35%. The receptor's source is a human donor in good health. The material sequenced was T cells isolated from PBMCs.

The CDR3 DNA follows: TGTGCCAGCAGCGTGTCAGGGGGCGCAGGTGAGACCCAGTACTTC. Translated: CASSVSGGAGETQYF. The chain recombines TRBV9 with TRBJ2-5, with 8 positions matching TRBD1. V shed 2 bases, J shed 5 bases, and the junction held 8 bases outside the gene matches. The length of the CDR3 is 15 residues. Germline V gene lookup returns CDR1 SGDLS and CDR2 YYNGEE.